This TCR beta chain was retrieved from a study of shared clonotypes between healthy human individuals. Worth noting for this clone: Its specificity is unknown.

CDR1 is SGHDN and CDR2 is FVKESK in the germline V gene. The CDR3 is 15 residues long. With 0 bases removed from V and 1 base from J, the gap between germline ends came to 10 bases. Study-wide results and limits: Shared clonotypes across all four donors exceeded non-shared ones in generation probability.

Running of the assay took place at deep level. It was roughly 200 ng DNA, tens of thousands of T cell genomes, that sorted-subset replicate PCRs used. Clones were read by immunoSEQ multiplex PCR, and TCRdb kept only the in-frame ones, dropping some. In the table there are around 610,000 clones, 90% to 97% of which are singletons. It was CD45RO-negative cells, positively selected for CCR7, that made up naive CD8 cells, with terminally differentiated effector memory CD45RA+ cells excluded. Those who donated, Caucasian adults without exception, all lived in Nashville, Tennessee. The clonotype comes from a young woman in good health. Sequences were obtained from naive CD8+ T cells sorted from blood. The J gene is TRBJ2-7, the V gene TRBV14; D might be TRBD2 (6 bases). The CDR3 nucleotides are TGTGCCAGCAGCCAAGACTCTGGGACTTCCTACGAGCAGTACTTC. This sequence encodes CASSQDSGTSYEQYF.